This T cell receptor (beta chain) was obtained from a study of identical twins (dated by TCRdb to 2016 to 2017). Study-wide context: To test whether fetal clonotypes persist, the study used deep sequencing on TCR alpha and beta repertoires from monozygotic twins, unrelated adults of various ages, and cord blood. To rule out contamination, the twin experiments were replicated at different times with different library preparation protocols.

This clonotype was observed a handful of times. There is no known antigen for this receptor. Base-call qualities are not available, and no considerably larger clone is one nucleotide away. V drops 0 bases and J drops 1 base, leaving 13 bases in between. The CDR3 spans 16 residues, from the cysteine through the phenylalanine. Only the CDR3 DNA stays, 48 bases, in frame from base 1. CDR1 and CDR2 are drawn from the germline V gene: SGHTA, FQGNSA. Every donor in the study was a healthy Caucasian. Three pairs of female monozygotic twins, all aged roughly 18 to 29 years, were included in the twin cohort. Miltenyi CD45RO+ enrichment and human naive T-cell isolation kits were used to isolate memory (CD45RO+) and naive T cells from PBMC. The paper as a whole reports these results and caveats: Because the same donors could not be followed over many years, conclusions were based on cross-sectional statistical analysis. Compared with coincidental sharing between unrelated individuals, an excess of low generation-probability sequences was observed among out-of-frame TCR alpha sequences shared between twins. Recombination models systematically underestimated out-of-frame TCR alpha sharing in monozygotic twins but agreed with sharing between unrelated individuals. Zero-insertion analyses could be partly confounded by invariant T cells such as MAIT and iNKT, although diverse VJ usage argued against such confounding for most clonotypes. Abundant cord blood beta clonotypes had fewer insertions, young adult naive repertoires showed a similar but weaker trend, and memory repertoires showed no such trend. A weaker excess of twin sharing was found in beta out-of-frame sequences because the signal-to-noise ratio was lowered by fewer shared sequences.

To prepare the library, 5' RACE was applied. Reads for this sample came from an Illumina HiSeq 2000. Template switching added a universal primer binding site, and the final cDNA carried a unique molecular identifier that allowed TCR cDNA molecules to be counted accurately. Specific primers in the conserved constant-segment region were used to synthesize first-strand cDNA for the TCR alpha and beta chains. To control for contamination, each cDNA library was double barcoded with a SMART-Mk sample barcode plus Illumina barcodes. Two successive PCR steps introduced TruSeq adapter sequences along with Illumina sample barcodes. The TCR alpha and beta cDNA libraries were sequenced on the Illumina HiSeq platform using custom primers. The published analysis was carried out like this. Raw reads were processed with MiGEC to extract unique molecular identifiers, and MiXCR was used to determine CDR3 positions. Recombination models were inferred per individual with the repgenHMM and IGoR tools using an EM algorithm. Shared clonotype analysis was performed with the tcR package in R, normalizing sharing by the product of cloneset sizes. Out-of-frame nonproductive sequences were analyzed to study raw recombination free of thymic and clonal selection effects. TCRdb redid the processing of the public reads, applying fastp at Q25 and MiXCR, and retained in-frame beta chains. Rows with a matching CDR3 protein are joined into one entry that keeps the most common DNA and genes. TCRdb, rather than the study authors, made the V and J calls. The sample has about 240,000 distinct CDR3 sequences on record, about 12% of them singletons. The biggest ten clones account for 4% to 5% of the sample.

The same sample was also used in a study of yellow fever vaccine responses in identical twins. Taken from the second paper: According to the authors, the vaccine-induced T cell response in identical twins seemed to be partly convergent and partly specific to each individual. Focusing on identical twins, the study followed the T cell clones that responded to the vaccine, and did so with precision.

Sequenced sample: memory (CD45RO+) T cells sorted from blood. Interpreted using the paper, the cell subset or site label stands for: CD45RO+ enriched T cells. The V and J segments used are TRBV7-2 and TRBJ2-7; the D gene is possibly TRBD1 or TRBD2, with 5 bases matching each. The sequence was collected from a woman younger than 30 in good health. The nucleotides are TGTGCCAGCAGCTTAGCGATGGGTGGGGGTTCCTACGAGCAGTACTTC. Translated, this is CASSLAMGGGSYEQYF. Joined to the reference TRBV7-2 and TRBJ2-7 proteins, this CDR3 gives the full variable domain: GAGVSQSPSNKVTEKGKDVELRCDPISGHTALYWYRQSLGQGLEFLIYFQGNSAPDKSGLPSDRFSAERTGGSVSTLTIQRTQQEDSAVYLCASSLAMGGGSYEQYFGPGTRLTVT.